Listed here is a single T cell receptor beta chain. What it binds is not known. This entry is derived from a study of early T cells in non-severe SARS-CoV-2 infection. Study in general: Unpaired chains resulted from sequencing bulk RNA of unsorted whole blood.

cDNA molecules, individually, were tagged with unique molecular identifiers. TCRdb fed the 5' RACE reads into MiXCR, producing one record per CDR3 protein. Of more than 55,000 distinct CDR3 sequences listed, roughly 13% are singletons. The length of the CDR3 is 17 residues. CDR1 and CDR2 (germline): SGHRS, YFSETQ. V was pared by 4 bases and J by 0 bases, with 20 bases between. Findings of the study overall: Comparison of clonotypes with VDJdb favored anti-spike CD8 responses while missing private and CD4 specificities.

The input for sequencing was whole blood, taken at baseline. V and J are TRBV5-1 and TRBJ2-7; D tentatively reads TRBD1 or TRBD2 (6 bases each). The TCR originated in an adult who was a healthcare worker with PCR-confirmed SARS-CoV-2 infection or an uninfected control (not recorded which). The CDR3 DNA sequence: TGCGCCAGCAGCCACCCGATGGGGGCGGGGAGCTCCTACGAGCAGTACTTC. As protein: CASSHPMGAGSSYEQYF.